This T cell receptor beta chain was profiled in a study of OX40 agonist ivuxolimab in advanced cancers. Overall study: Patients were dosed intravenously with ivuxolimab at 0.01 to 10 mg/kg every 2 weeks. Every patient in dose escalation had hepatocellular carcinoma, melanoma, renal cell or head and neck cancer. Study-wide findings and caveats: Expanded clones tended on average to be more numerous among CD8+ T cells than CD4+.

Clones were sequenced by immunoSEQ multiplex PCR, and TCRdb holds only the in-frame ones, with some missing. The top ten clones hold under 0.8% of a sample with about 58,000 clones, roughly nine tenths of them seen once. Blood got drawn at baseline, again on cycle 4 day 1, and then on cycle 7 day 1. Worth noting for this clone: Its specificity is not known. Other nucleotide sequences from this sample produce the same CDR3.

Germline CDR1 SGHAT, CDR2 FQNNGV. This CDR3 is built from 11 residues. V lost 4 bases and J 2 bases, leaving 3 bases between the germline ends. The TCR comes from an adult with an advanced solid tumor such as melanoma, head and neck, liver or kidney cancer. This specimen was CD4+ or CD8+ T cells sorted from blood, taken in a trial of the OX40 agonist ivuxolimab. V usage is TRBV11-2 and J usage is TRBJ2-7; D remains ambiguous. The CDR3 is CASSSAYEQYF. DNA of the CDR3: TGTGCCAGCAGCTCTGCCTACGAGCAGTACTTC.